Listed below are T cell receptor beta chains from one sample, sequenced in a study of post-analysis software for immune sequencing data. Using its own MiXCR run on the PCR reads, TCRdb lists one record per CDR3 protein. Here the sample spans about half a million distinct CDR3 sequences, around 40% being singletons. The source material was blood. These receptors were taken from a girl aged 10 to 17 with multiple sclerosis. The CDR3 runs from the conserved cysteine through the conserved F or W. The D gene is left open where the match is weak. Not every row has a clone size; where given, it reads once, few, many or a size class.

cdr3_aa | cdr3_nt | v_call | clone_size | j_call | d_call
CASSDESAGRTPSGRGEQFF | TGTGCCAGCAGTGATGAGTCGGCAGGGAGAACCCCTAGCGGGAGGGGTGAGCAGTTCTTC | TRBV2 | few | TRBJ2-1 | TRBD2
CASSESGLLNEQYF | TGCGCCAGCAGTGAGTCGGGACTGTTAAATGAGCAGTACTTC | TRBV10-1 | few | TRBJ2-7 | .
CASSHAQETQYF | TGTGCCAGCAGCCACGCACAAGAGACCCAGTACTTC | TRBV7-3 | . | TRBJ2-5 | .
CASSLVTGLTGAFF | TGTGCCAGCAGCTTAGTTACAGGGCTGACGGGAGCTTTCTTT | TRBV7-6 | few | TRBJ1-1 | .
CASSPPQGVVTEAFF | TGTGCCAGCAGCCCCCCACAGGGGGTGGTCACTGAAGCTTTCTTT | TRBV7-9 | . | TRBJ1-1 | TRBD1
CASSLSGDLYEQYF | TGTGCCAGCAGCCTTAGCGGGGACCTTTACGAGCAGTACTTC | TRBV7-3 | few | TRBJ2-7 | TRBD2
CASSLGRALGSPLHF | TGTGCCAGCAGTTTAGGCAGGGCTCTTGGGTCACCCCTCCACTTT | TRBV27 | few | TRBJ1-6 | .
CASSQLGGLAGYNEQFF | TGTGCCAGCAGCCAATTGGGGGGACTAGCGGGTTACAATGAGCAGTTCTTC | TRBV4-2 | few | TRBJ2-1 | TRBD2
CASSLARGGGETQYF | TGCGCCAGCAGCCTCGCGCGAGGTGGGGGGGAGACCCAGTACTTC | TRBV4-1 | once | TRBJ2-5 | .
CASSVTPSSYNEQFF | TGTGCCAGCAGCGTAACACCGAGCTCCTACAATGAGCAGTTCTTC | TRBV9 | . | TRBJ2-1 | .
CSVEGRFDTQYF | TGCAGCGTTGAGGGAAGGTTCGATACGCAGTATTTT | TRBV29-1 | . | TRBJ2-3 | .
CASSLSTGSYEQYF | TGTGCCAGCAGTTTATCGACGGGGTCCTACGAGCAGTACTTC | TRBV27 | many | TRBJ2-7 | .
CATSGAEWRNEQFF | TGTGCCACCTCAGGGGCGGAGTGGCGGAATGAGCAGTTCTTC | TRBV27 | . | TRBJ2-1 | .
CASRETGGLYEQYF | TGTGCCAGCAGGGAAACAGGGGGACTCTACGAGCAGTACTTC | TRBV6-2/TRBV6-3 | . | TRBJ2-7 | TRBD1
CASSMTGGAYEQYF | TGTGCCAGCAGTATGACAGGGGGGGCCTACGAGCAGTACTTC | TRBV12-3/TRBV12-4 | . | TRBJ2-7 | TRBD1
CASSPLGESGETQYF | TGCGCCAGCAGCCCCCTGGGCGAGAGTGGAGAGACCCAGTACTTC | TRBV5-1 | . | TRBJ2-5 | .
CANSQSMGTASYEQYF | TGTGCCAACAGCCAATCGATGGGAACAGCATCCTACGAGCAGTACTTC | TRBV7-6 | . | TRBJ2-7 | .
CSARDRDRGDQPQHF | TGCAGTGCTAGAGATCGTGACAGGGGGGATCAGCCCCAGCATTTT | TRBV20-1 | once | TRBJ1-5 | TRBD1
CASRRPATNTEAFF | TGTGCCAGCAGGAGGCCAGCTACGAACACTGAAGCTTTCTTT | TRBV11-2 | few | TRBJ1-1 | .
CASSQIIRENEKLFF | TGTGCCAGCAGCCAAATCATTCGGGAAAATGAAAAACTGTTTTTT | TRBV4-2 | . | TRBJ1-4 | .
CASGAGTSGGSSYNEQFF | TGTGCCAGCGGTGCGGGGACTAGCGGGGGGAGCTCCTACAATGAGCAGTTCTTC | TRBV6-2/TRBV6-3 | . | TRBJ2-1 | TRBD2
CASTQYREDTGELFF | TGTGCCAGCACCCAGTATCGGGAGGACACCGGGGAGCTGTTTTTT | TRBV7-6 | few | TRBJ2-2 | TRBD2
CASSLYRAEQYF | TGTGCCAGCAGCTTATACAGGGCCGAGCAGTACTTC | TRBV11-2 | . | TRBJ2-7 | .
CAWSRTGGSYNEQFF | TGTGCCTGGTCCCGGACAGGGGGCTCCTACAATGAGCAGTTCTTC | TRBV30 | . | TRBJ2-1 | TRBD1
CAIPHAKPTSGVLSSYNEQFF | TGTGCCATTCCACACGCCAAACCGACTAGCGGGGTCCTTAGCTCCTACAATGAGCAGTTCTTC | TRBV10-3 | few | TRBJ2-1 | TRBD2
CASSPRSNNEQFF | TGTGCCAGCAGCCCCCGGAGCAACAATGAGCAGTTCTTC | TRBV7-2 | . | TRBJ2-1 | .
CASSSGSQETQYF | TGTGCCAGTTCAAGCGGGAGCCAAGAGACCCAGTACTTC | TRBV3-1 | . | TRBJ2-5 | TRBD2
CASSFPLGTSAPETQYF | TGTGCCAGCAGTTTCCCTTTGGGGACTAGTGCACCGGAGACCCAGTACTTC | TRBV28 | . | TRBJ2-5 | TRBD2
CASSLAGGANYGYTF | TGTGCCAGCAGCTTAGCGGGGGGGGCTAACTATGGCTACACCTTC | TRBV7-2 | . | TRBJ1-2 | .
CASSLLRTTSNQPQHF | TGTGCCAGCAGCCTGCTAAGGACTACTAGCAATCAGCCCCAGCATTTT | TRBV7-8 | . | TRBJ1-5 | .
CASSRGQGPQPQHF | TGTGCCAGCAGCCGGGGACAGGGACCCCAGCCCCAGCATTTT | TRBV5-5 | few | TRBJ1-5 | TRBD1
CASSYSNSVNENLFF | TGTGCCAGCAGTTACTCGAACAGCGTTAATGAAAACCTGTTTTTT | TRBV6-5 | . | TRBJ1-4 | .
CSVAEERANYGYTF | TGCAGCGTTGCCGAGGAGCGAGCTAACTATGGCTACACCTTC | TRBV29-1 | . | TRBJ1-2 | .
CASSPGGVGTEAFF | TGCGCCAGCAGCCCAGGGGGGGTGGGGACTGAAGCTTTCTTT | TRBV4-1 | . | TRBJ1-1 | TRBD1
CASSLNRIREQGQYF | TGTGCCAGCAGCTTAAACAGGATCCGGGAGCAGGGGCAGTACTTC | TRBV7-2 | few | TRBJ2-7 | .
CASSPTGMGYGYTF | TGTGCCAGCAGCCCGACAGGGATGGGCTATGGCTACACCTTC | TRBV6-5 | . | TRBJ1-2 | TRBD1
CASSTNSGSGTDTQYF | TGTGCCAGCAGTACCAATAGCGGGAGTGGCACAGATACGCAGTATTTT | TRBV12-3/TRBV12-4 | . | TRBJ2-3 | TRBD2
CATGQGGNYGYTF | TGTGCCACCGGACAGGGAGGGAACTATGGCTACACCTTC | TRBV28 | . | TRBJ1-2 | TRBD1
CSASGDDSYEQYF | TGCAGTGCTAGCGGGGACGATTCCTACGAGCAGTACTTC | TRBV20-1 | few | TRBJ2-7 | .
CSALGTSGRGDTQYF | TGCAGTGCTCTCGGGACTAGCGGGAGGGGAGATACGCAGTATTTT | TRBV20-1 | few | TRBJ2-3 | TRBD2
CASSLSTGNEQYF | TGTGCCAGCAGTTTATCAACCGGCAACGAGCAGTACTTC | TRBV27 | many | TRBJ2-7 | .
CASSQRRTGDSNSPLHF | TGCGCCAGCAGCCAGAGGCGGACAGGGGATAGTAATTCACCCCTCCACTTT | TRBV4-1 | . | TRBJ1-6 | TRBD1
CATSRERLAIDTQYF | TGTGCCACCAGCAGAGAAAGACTAGCGATAGATACGCAGTATTTT | TRBV15 | few | TRBJ2-3 | TRBD2
CSVVWEEIPYEQYF | TGCAGCGTTGTGTGGGAGGAGATCCCCTACGAGCAGTACTTC | TRBV29-1 | many | TRBJ2-7 | .
CASSQLFRWTGSGNEQFF | TGCGCCAGCAGCCAATTGTTCCGGTGGACAGGGTCGGGGAATGAGCAGTTCTTC | TRBV4-1 | . | TRBJ2-1 | TRBD1
CASSPAGEGRIAYEQYF | TGTGCCAGCAGCCCGGCGGGTGAGGGAAGGATAGCCTACGAGCAGTACTTC | TRBV5-5 | . | TRBJ2-7 | .
CASSHSSYNEQYF | TGTGCCAGCAGTCATAGCTCCTACAATGAGCAGTACTTC | TRBV12-3/TRBV12-4 | few | TRBJ2-7 | .
CASSLTSGQTSYEQYF | TGTGCCAGCAGCTTGACCTCGGGACAGACGTCTTACGAGCAGTACTTC | TRBV5-5 | few | TRBJ2-7 | TRBD1
CASSSTDYSSYEQYF | TGTGCCAGCAGCTCAACCGACTACAGCTCCTACGAGCAGTACTTC | TRBV7-9 | few | TRBJ2-7 | .
CASSLSGTVPYNEQFF | TGTGCCAGCAGCTTAAGCGGGACAGTCCCCTACAATGAGCAGTTCTTC | TRBV7-2 | few | TRBJ2-1 | .
CASSYSASGRDETQYF | TGTGCCAGCAGTTACTCAGCCAGCGGGAGAGACGAGACCCAGTACTTC | TRBV6-6 | . | TRBJ2-5 | TRBD2
CSARTSAVPWAYEQYF | TGCAGTGCCCGGACTAGCGCGGTCCCATGGGCCTACGAGCAGTACTTC | TRBV20-1 | . | TRBJ2-7 | TRBD2